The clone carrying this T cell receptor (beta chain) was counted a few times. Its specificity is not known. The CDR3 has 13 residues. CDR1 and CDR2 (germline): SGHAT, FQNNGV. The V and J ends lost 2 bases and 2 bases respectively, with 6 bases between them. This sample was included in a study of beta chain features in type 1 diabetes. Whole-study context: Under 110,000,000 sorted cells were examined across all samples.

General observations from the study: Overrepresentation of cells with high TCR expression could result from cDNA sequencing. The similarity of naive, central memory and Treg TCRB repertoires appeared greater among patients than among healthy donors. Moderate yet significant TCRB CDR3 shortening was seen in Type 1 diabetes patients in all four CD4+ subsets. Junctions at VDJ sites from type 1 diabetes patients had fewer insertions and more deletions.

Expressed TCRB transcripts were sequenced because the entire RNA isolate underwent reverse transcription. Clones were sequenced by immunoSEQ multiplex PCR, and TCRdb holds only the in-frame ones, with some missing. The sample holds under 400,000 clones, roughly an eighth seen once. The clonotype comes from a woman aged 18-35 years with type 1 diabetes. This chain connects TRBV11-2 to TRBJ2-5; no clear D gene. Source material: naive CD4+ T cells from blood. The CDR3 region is CASSLRHQETQYF. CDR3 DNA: TGTGCCAGCAGCTTAAGACATCAAGAGACCCAGTACTTC.